Shown below are 32 T cell receptor beta chains from a single sample sequenced in a study of T cell clones after liver transplantation. The assay was immunoSEQ multiplex PCR, and TCRdb's table has in-frame clones only and misses some. The top ten hold about 8.9% of the sample, which has roughly 50,000 clones, roughly 84% seen once. The sample in question was CD4+ T cells from blood, obtained before liver transplant. Source of these receptors: a human donor who received a liver transplant.

The chain combines TRBV4-3 with TRBJ2-6; D not resolved. The germline V gene encodes CDR1 LGHNA and CDR2 YSLEER. The CDR3 totals 15 residues. The V gene lost 4 bases and the J gene lost 6 bases, with 13 bases spanning the gap. CDR3 sequence (DNA): TGCGCCAGCAGCCGAGACATCGGTGAGGCCAACGTCCTGACTTTC. Translating gives CASSRDIGEANVLTF.

The genes are TRBV5-1 and TRBJ2-2; D not certain. This CDR3 has 15 residues. CDR1 and CDR2 (germline): SGHRS, YFSETQ. The V and J ends lost 4 bases and 2 bases respectively, with 12 bases between them. CDR3 nucleotides: TGCGCCAGCAGCCTCACTACGACCAACACCGGGGAGCTGTTTTTT. Translating gives CASSLTTTNTGELFF.

This chain joins TRBV7-2 and TRBJ2-5; D is possibly TRBD2 (6 bases). This CDR3 comprises 15 residues. With 5 bases removed from V and 0 bases from J, the gap between germline ends came to 13 bases. The germline CDR1 and CDR2 sequences are SGHTA and FQGNSA. This CDR3 is CASSLRAGNQETQYF. DNA for the CDR3: TGTGCCAGCAGCCTCCGAGCGGGTAACCAAGAGACCCAGTACTTC.

This chain joins TRBV5-1 and TRBJ2-7; 8 nucleotides agree with TRBD1. CDR3 size: 13 residues. V gave up 4 bases and J gave up 4 bases; unmatched junction bases: 4. The V gene's germline CDR1 is SGHRS and CDR2 YFSETQ. This chain's CDR3 is CASSTRTGYEQYF. The CDR3 region has the DNA TGCGCCAGCAGCACCCGGACAGGGTACGAGCAGTACTTC.

The count of this clone is one. This rearrangement joins TRBV19 to TRBJ1-5, with TRBD1 as a possible D gene (6 bases). Deletions cut 5 bases from V and 6 bases from J, with 14 bases between. Germline V lookup: CDR1 LNHDA, CDR2 SQIVND (reference sequence). The CDR3 is 14 residues long. CDR3 amino acids: CASSLHRAAQPQHF. Written as DNA, the CDR3 is TGTGCCAGTAGTCTGCACAGGGCAGCTCAGCCCCAGCATTTT.

The chain links TRBV4-1 to TRBJ1-3, with D possibly being TRBD1 (5 bases). The germline V gene encodes CDR1 MGHRA and CDR2 YSYEKL. Between the trimmed V and J ends, which lost 4 bases and 0 bases, there was a span of 10 bases. The CDR3 extends over 15 amino acids. For the CDR3, the DNA is TGCGCCAGCAGCCTAGGGACTGCCTCTGGAAACACCATATATTTT. Protein: CASSLGTASGNTIYF.

This clone was seen a few times. The rearrangement links TRBV5-1 to TRBJ2-7; D possibly matches TRBD1 or TRBD2 (5 bases each). The CDR3 spans 14 residues. Trimming took 0 bases from V and 3 from J, leaving 10 bases between them. CDR1 is SGHRS, CDR2 YFSETQ, per germline. CDR3: CASSLGRGVYEQYF. The CDR3, as DNA: TGCGCCAGCAGCTTGGGTAGGGGAGTCTACGAGCAGTACTTC.

The V call is TRBV7-2, the J call TRBJ2-1, with D tentatively TRBD1 (6 bases). The V end was cut by 7 bases, the J end by 10 bases, with 20 bases between. This CDR3 contains 14 residues. Per the germline V gene, CDR1 is SGHTA and CDR2 is FQGNSA. CDR3 DNA: TGTGCCAGCACACTCCCAGGGGAGCACTGGGAGCAGTTCTTC. Encoded protein: CASTLPGEHWEQFF.

This rearrangement joins TRBV9 to TRBJ2-3; 7 bases line up with TRBD2. V shed 2 bases, J shed 4 bases, and the junction held 7 bases outside the gene matches. CDR1 is SGDLS, CDR2 YYNGEE, per germline. The CDR3 is made up of 15 amino acids. CDR3 region: CASSVGGRAADTQYF. In DNA, the CDR3 is TGTGCCAGCAGCGTTGGGGGGAGGGCCGCAGATACGCAGTATTTT.

The V gene is TRBV18, the J gene TRBJ2-1; D unresolved. In germline, CDR1 is KGHSH, CDR2 LQKENI. This CDR3 comprises 12 residues. V lost 3 bases and J lost 8, with 8 bases in between. DNA of the CDR3: TGTGCCAGCTCACCGGACCACGATGAGCAGTTCTTC. Its translation is CASSPDHDEQFF.

The V and J genes are TRBV30 and TRBJ2-1, with TRBD2 matching 12 bases. Germline-derived CDR1 and CDR2 are GTSNPN and SVGIG (reference sequence). This CDR3 is 15 amino acids long. The V segment lost 2 bases and the J segment 4 bases; nucleotides outside the gene matches: 3. CDR3 DNA sequence: TGTGCCTGGAGTCCGACTAGCGGGGGTTACAATGAGCAGTTCTTC. This translates into CAWSPTSGGYNEQFF.

This chain connects TRBV14 to TRBJ1-2; no clear D gene. CDR1 and CDR2 from the germline V gene are SGHDN and FVKESK. V lost 0 bases and J lost 8, with 13 bases in between. The CDR3 loop spans 14 amino acids. CDR3 residues: CASSQEIYQGGYTF. The DNA of the CDR3 is TGTGCCAGCAGCCAAGAAATCTACCAAGGGGGCTACACCTTC.

The CDR3 coding sequence is TGCGCCAGCAGCTTGGAGAACAGGGTGAATGAGCAGTTCTTC. Residues: CASSLENRVNEQFF. The chain recombines TRBV5-1 with TRBJ2-1; TRBD1 might be the D (6 bases). Germline assignment: CDR1 SGHRS and CDR2 YFSETQ. The CDR3 consists of 14 residues. V was shortened by 0 bases and J by 7 bases, with 11 bases between the two germline ends.

This clone turned up a few times. The chain joins TRBV27 to TRBJ1-2; a possible D gene is TRBD1 (5 bases). Germline assignment: CDR1 MNHEY and CDR2 SMNVEV (reference sequence). This CDR3 region has 13 residues. V was cut by 6 bases and J by 8 bases, with 16 bases left in between. CDR3 DNA sequence: TGTGCCAGCAGCGCGTTTGGGGGTCAGGGCTACACCTTC. This gives the protein CASSAFGGQGYTF.

The gene calls are TRBV4-1 and TRBJ1-4; perhaps TRBD1 as D (6 bases). This CDR3 is 14 amino acids long. CDR1 MGHRA and CDR2 YSYEKL come from the germline V gene. Trimming stripped 0 bases from V and 9 bases from J, with 11 bases between. CDR3: CASSQEQGRKKLFF. As DNA, the CDR3 is TGCGCCAGCAGCCAAGAACAGGGTCGTAAAAAACTGTTTTTT.

The rearrangement joins TRBV18 to TRBJ2-7; D is perhaps TRBD2 (6 bases). Per the germline V gene, CDR1 is KGHSH and CDR2 is LQKENI. The CDR3 is 14 residues long. Deletions cut 2 bases from V and 3 bases from J, with 11 bases between. In DNA, the CDR3 is TGTGCCAGCTCACCAGATTCCGGGAGCTACGAGCAGTACTTC. Protein sequence: CASSPDSGSYEQYF.

This clone was seen only a few times. The genes are TRBV28 and TRBJ2-2; no definite D call. V was pared by 2 bases and J by 3 bases, with 13 bases between. CDR1 is MDHEN, CDR2 SYDVKM, per germline. The CDR3 is 16 residues long. CDR3 in amino acids: CASSLAQVGYTGELFF. CDR3 coding DNA: TGTGCCAGCAGTTTAGCGCAGGTCGGGTACACCGGGGAGCTGTTTTTT.

This clone was observed a few times. The genes are TRBV7-2 and TRBJ2-7; D not resolved. This CDR3 region has 13 residues. Germline V gene sequence: CDR1 SGHTA, CDR2 FQGNSA. The germline V and J ends were trimmed by 2 bases and 0 bases, with 5 bases remaining between them. The CDR3 nucleotides are TGTGCCAGCAGCTTAAGTAGCTCCTACGAGCAGTACTTC. This sequence encodes CASSLSSSYEQYF. Filled out from reference TRBV7-2 and TRBJ2-7, the complete variable domain reads GAGVSQSPSNKVTEKGKDVELRCDPISGHTALYWYRQSLGQGLEFLIYFQGNSAPDKSGLPSDRFSAERTGGSVSTLTIQRTQQEDSAVYLCASSLSSSYEQYFGPGTRLTVT.

The V gene is TRBV4-3, the J gene TRBJ2-7, with 12 bases lining up with TRBD2. Per germline, CDR1 LGHNA and CDR2 YSLEER. CDR3 length: 18 amino acids. Unmatched junction bases numbered 12, after V lost 3 bases and J lost 3 bases. The CDR3 DNA reads as TGCGCCAGCAGCCAGGAGGCCGATAAACTAGCGGGAGGCTACGAGCAGTACTTC. This sequence encodes CASSQEADKLAGGYEQYF.

The J gene is TRBJ2-7, the V gene TRBV25-1, with D perhaps matching TRBD2 (6 bases). CDR3 size: 13 residues. CDR1 MGHDK and CDR2 SYGVNS come from the germline V gene. V gave up 4 bases and J gave up 3 bases, with 10 bases separating them. CDR3: CASSGGEYYEQYF. In DNA, the CDR3 is TGTGCCAGCAGTGGCGGGGAATACTACGAGCAGTACTTC.

This chain connects TRBV7-9 to TRBJ2-1; D is ambiguous. Germline CDR1 is SEHNR and CDR2 is FQNEAQ (reference sequence). Trimming cost V 4 bases and J 4 bases, with 5 bases left between them. The CDR3 has 12 amino acids. CDR3 coding DNA: TGTGCCAGCAGCTCTCAATACAATGAGCAGTTCTTC. Residues: CASSSQYNEQFF.

The chain joins TRBV5-1 to TRBJ2-2; D possibly uses TRBD1 or TRBD2 (5 bases each). The ends were cut back, 3 bases at V and 2 bases at J, with 5 bases in the middle. In germline, CDR1 is SGHRS, CDR2 YFSETQ. The CDR3 extends over 13 amino acids. For the CDR3, the DNA is TGCGCCAGCAGCTGGGACAACACCGGGGAGCTGTTTTTT. Translating it yields CASSWDNTGELFF.

This rearrangement joins TRBV6-1 to TRBJ1-5; D is ambiguous. V was cut by 2 bases and J by 5 bases, with 10 bases left in between. The CDR3 is 14 amino acids. In germline, CDR1 is MNHNS, CDR2 SASEGT. The CDR3 DNA reads as TGTGCCAGCAGTGAATCATCCGGTTATCAGCCCCAGCATTTT. As protein: CASSESSGYQPQHF.

This rearrangement joins TRBV28 to TRBJ2-2; possible D gene TRBD2, 5 bases. This CDR3 has 14 amino acids. Between the trimmed V and J ends, which lost 6 bases and 6 bases, there was a span of 14 bases. Per germline, CDR1 MDHEN and CDR2 SYDVKM. CDR3 in DNA: TGTGCCAGCAGCCTCCCGGGGAAGCCCGGGGAGCTGTTTTTT. It specifies CASSLPGKPGELFF.

The chain has TRBV6-6 and TRBJ2-5; no definite D call. The CDR3 totals 14 residues. CDR1 is MNHNY and CDR2 is SVGAGI in the germline V gene (reference sequence). The V end lost 6 bases, the J end lost 2 bases, and 13 bases lay between the germline ends. CDR3 DNA sequence: TGTGCCAGCAGATTGACGGCGGTACAAGAGACCCAGTACTTC. It codes for CASRLTAVQETQYF.

The J gene is TRBJ2-3, the V gene TRBV7-3, with 8 bases aligning to TRBD1. V was pared by 3 bases and J by 2 bases, with 7 bases of the junction left unmatched. The CDR3 extends over 16 amino acids. Germline CDR1 and CDR2: SGHTA and FQGTGA. CDR3 in DNA: TGTGCCAGCAGCTTGGGTCGGGACAGGAACACAGATACGCAGTATTTT. It is translated as CASSLGRDRNTDTQYF.

This rearrangement joins TRBV18 to TRBJ2-7; TRBD1 agrees at 7 bases. CDR3 length: 12 residues. J was trimmed by 7 bases and V by 3 bases; bases with no gene match: 3. Germline V CDR1 and CDR2: KGHSH, LQKENI. The chain's CDR3 is CASSPTGSEQYF. CDR3 nucleotide sequence: TGTGCCAGCTCACCGACAGGGTCGGAGCAGTACTTC.

This rearrangement joins TRBV11-2 to TRBJ2-7; TRBD2 matches at 9 bases. CDR1 and CDR2 from the germline V gene are SGHAT and FQNNGV. Trimming took 3 bases from V and 4 from J; bases not matched to a gene: 10. This CDR3 contains 16 residues. CDR3 in amino acids: CASSFVGLAGYYEQYF. The CDR3 nucleotides read TGTGCCAGCAGCTTCGTTGGGCTAGCGGGATATTACGAGCAGTACTTC.

A few counts support this clone. The rearrangement links TRBV15 to TRBJ1-2; no clear D. CDR1 LNHNV and CDR2 YYDKDF come from the germline V gene (reference sequence). The CDR3 is 13 amino acids. The ends were cut back, 3 bases at V and 6 bases at J, with 11 bases in the middle. DNA for the CDR3: TGTGCCACCAGCAGGGCCACCAAGAATGGCTACACCTTC. It codes for CATSRATKNGYTF.

V is TRBV5-1 and J is TRBJ2-7; 7 nucleotides line up with TRBD2. The CDR3 is made up of 18 amino acids. V dropped 4 bases and J dropped 0; count of bases not matched to a gene: 16. The V gene's germline CDR1 is SGHRS and CDR2 YFSETQ. The CDR3 sequence is CASSPVGGSGTSSYEQYF. The CDR3 nucleotides read TGCGCCAGCAGCCCTGTGGGGGGGAGTGGGACCAGCTCCTACGAGCAGTACTTC.

The rearrangement uses TRBV27 and TRBJ2-5; D uncertain. Looked up from germline, CDR1 is MNHEY and CDR2 is SMNVEV (reference sequence). This CDR3 spans 13 amino acids. With 6 bases removed from V and 2 bases from J, the gap between germline ends came to 10 bases. CDR3 in amino acids: CASRRSQQETQYF. In nucleotides, the CDR3 is TGTGCCAGCAGACGCTCACAACAAGAGACCCAGTACTTC.

Of note for this clone: An end of the junction does not agree with germline; a read error may underlie this. The genes are TRBV18 and TRBJ2-6; D is possibly TRBD2 (6 bases). The CDR3 is made up of 19 amino acids. Germline values: CDR1 KGHSH, CDR2 LQKENI. This chain's CDR3 is CASSPRSAGRSSGANVLTF. CDR3 sequence (DNA): TGTGCCAGCTCCCCACGGTCTGCGGGACGGTCCTCTGGGGCCAACGTCCTGACTTTC.